The T cell receptor beta chain described here comes from a study of spatial heterogeneity in lung cancer. Points from the study as a whole: Tumoral mutation counts were tracked by counts of expanded intratumoral alpha and beta TCRs.

From the 5' RACE reads, TCRdb called clonotypes with MiXCR, one entry per CDR3 protein. Altogether roughly 8,400 distinct CDR3 sequences are present, 5.4% being singletons, with the ten largest covering nearly 25%. The germline V gene has CDR1 LNHDA and CDR2 SQIVND (reference sequence). This CDR3 has 14 residues. Trimming stripped 3 bases from V and 9 bases from J, with 15 bases between. This clonotype has at least ten counts. Its antigen remains unknown. Time point of the sample: sample taken at primary tumor resection. This specimen was lung tumor tissue, taken at surgery. This chain joins TRBV19 and TRBJ2-1; D may be TRBD2 (6 bases). The clonotype originates from a male donor with early-stage non-small cell lung cancer. CDR3 DNA: TGTGCCAGTAGTATCCGCGGGACCCCTGGTGAGCAGTTCTTC. Translating it yields CASSIRGTPGEQFF.